These 28 T cell receptor beta chains were sequenced from one sample in a study of blood T cell repertoires in COVID-19 (dated by TCRdb to between 2020 and 2021). Libraries came from the immunoSEQ multiplex PCR assay. TCRdb took over this immuneACCESS table, retaining in-frame rearrangements with V and J assigned. Such tables are incomplete; in checked studies, under half of the missing clones stem from an unresolved V gene, and the remainder is unexplained. The sample contains around 190,000 clones, 70% to 90% of them found a single time. Roughly a sixth of the sample rests with the top ten. Sequencing was performed on peripheral blood. These receptors came from a man aged 50 to 59 with COVID-19, enrolled during active disease.

The chain joins TRBV25-1 to TRBJ2-1, with 7 nucleotides matching TRBD1. Losses at the gene ends were 7 bases for V and 0 bases for J; bases not matched to a gene: 6. This CDR3 comprises 15 residues. CDR1 and CDR2 from the germline V gene are MGHDK and SYGVNS. The CDR3 loop reads CASIPGGYSYNEQFF. CDR3 bases: TGTGCCAGCATTCCAGGGGGATACTCCTACAATGAGCAGTTCTTC.

This clone was seen only a few times. The chain joins TRBV14 to TRBJ2-7; D is possibly TRBD2 (6 bases). The V end lost 2 bases, the J end lost 2 bases, and 13 bases lay between the germline ends. The length of the CDR3 is 15 residues. Germline V lookup: CDR1 SGHDN, CDR2 FVKESK. CDR3 DNA: TGTGCCAGCAGCCAACTTAGCGGCCGAGCCTACGAGCAGTACTTC. Translated: CASSQLSGRAYEQYF.

The chain uses TRBV7-2 and TRBJ2-1; TRBD2 matches 12 bases. The junction had 5 bases not matched to a gene; V was cut back by 2 bases and J by 3 bases. This CDR3 region has 17 residues. Germline V gene sequence: CDR1 SGHTA, CDR2 FQGNSA. The CDR3 sequence is CASSLWTSGDLYNEQFF. CDR3 coding DNA: TGTGCCAGCAGCTTATGGACTAGCGGGGATCTCTACAATGAGCAGTTCTTC.

The J gene is TRBJ1-1, the V gene TRBV27, with D unclear. Trimming cost V 6 bases and J 3 bases, with 8 bases left between them. CDR1 MNHEY and CDR2 SMNVEV come from the germline V gene (reference sequence). The CDR3 runs to 12 residues. The DNA for the CDR3 is TGTGCCAGCAGCTCCAGTTACACTGAAGCTTTCTTT. Translating gives CASSSSYTEAFF.

The V gene is TRBV28, the J gene TRBJ2-7, with TRBD1 matching over 10 bases. J lost 2 bases, V lost 6 bases, and 4 bases had no gene match. The CDR3 sequence is 14 residues long. Per germline, CDR1 MDHEN and CDR2 SYDVKM. CDR3 sequence: CASRWDRGPYEQYF. CDR3 coding DNA: TGTGCCAGCAGGTGGGACAGGGGACCCTACGAGCAGTACTTC.

The chain combines TRBV5-1 with TRBJ1-1, with 7 positions matching TRBD1. Trimming at V came to 3 bases and at J to 0 bases, leaving 8 bases not matched to a gene. Germline V lookup: CDR1 SGHRS, CDR2 YFSETQ. The CDR3 length is 16 residues. CDR3 amino acids: CASSSRDSTMNTEAFF. The CDR3, as DNA: TGCGCCAGCAGCTCACGGGACAGCACGATGAACACTGAAGCTTTCTTT. The whole variable domain, filled in from reference TRBV5-1 and TRBJ1-1, reads KAGVTQTPRYLIKTRGQQVTLSCSPISGHRSVSWYQQTPGQGLQFLFEYFSETQRNKGNFPGRFSGRQFSNSRSEMNVSTLELGDSALYLCASSSRDSTMNTEAFFGQGTRLTVV.

The rearrangement uses TRBV6-5 and TRBJ2-7, with D perhaps TRBD2 (5 bases). Germline V lookup: CDR1 MNHEY, CDR2 SVGAGI. There are 13 residues in the CDR3. Trimming took off 5 bases at V and 2 bases at J, with 10 bases between the two ends. The CDR3: CASSRESAYEQYF. The CDR3 nucleotides read TGTGCCAGCAGTCGGGAATCGGCCTACGAGCAGTACTTC.

The chain links TRBV9 to TRBJ2-3, with 10 positions matching TRBD2. Germline CDR1 SGDLS, CDR2 YYNGEE. This CDR3 has 16 amino acids. V was pared by 4 bases and J by 0 bases, with 5 bases of the junction left unmatched. The CDR3 loop reads CASSISSGGSTDTQYF. CDR3 DNA: TGTGCCAGCAGCATCTCTAGCGGGGGAAGCACAGATACGCAGTATTTT. The full variable domain, completed using reference TRBV9 and TRBJ2-3, is DSGVTQTPKHLITATGQRVTLRCSPRSGDLSVYWYQQSLDQGLQFLIQYYNGEERAKGNILERFSAQQFPDLHSELNLSSLELGDSALYFCASSISSGGSTDTQYFGPGTRLTVL.

V is TRBV2 and J is TRBJ2-5, with 12 nucleotides matching TRBD2. In germline, CDR1 is SNHLY, CDR2 FYNNEI. The CDR3 is made up of 15 amino acids. V dropped 7 bases and J dropped 0; count of bases not matched to a gene: 3. The CDR3 sequence is CASNGLAGYQETQYF. In nucleotides, the CDR3 is TGTGCCAGCAACGGACTAGCGGGGTACCAAGAGACCCAGTACTTC.

The chain has TRBV5-5 and TRBJ1-5, with TRBD1 matching 9 bases. The CDR3 is 15 amino acids. Germline V lookup: CDR1 SGHKS, CDR2 YYEKEE (reference sequence). Germline trimming cut 4 bases from V and 2 bases from J; bases unmatched to any gene: 4. The CDR3 is CASSRDRAGNQPQHF. The CDR3 DNA sequence: TGTGCCAGCAGCCGGGACAGGGCAGGCAATCAGCCCCAGCATTTT.

This clone was seen once. The chain couples TRBV6-5 to TRBJ1-2, with 8 bases identical to TRBD1. This CDR3 spans 12 amino acids. Per the germline V gene, CDR1 is MNHEY and CDR2 is SVGAGI. J gave up 8 bases and V 6 bases, and 5 bases lay outside the gene matches. The CDR3, as DNA: TGTGCCAGCAGAGCAGGGGGCTGGGGCTACACCTTC. Amino acids: CASRAGGWGYTF.

The J gene is TRBJ1-1, the V gene TRBV5-1, with a possible D match to TRBD1 (5 bases). This CDR3 comprises 15 residues. V was shortened by 5 bases and J by 4 bases, with 18 bases between the two germline ends. Germline CDR1 and CDR2: SGHRS and YFSETQ. CDR3 sequence (DNA): TGCGCCAGCAGTCAAATTGGGGGGTTCGGCACTGAAGCTTTCTTT. Translating it yields CASSQIGGFGTEAFF.

The CDR3 spells CASSVTSGPGKYNEQFF. The CDR3 DNA sequence: TGCGCCAGCAGCGTAACCTCCGGGCCCGGGAAGTACAATGAGCAGTTCTTC. The chain uses TRBV5-1 and TRBJ2-1; D is perhaps TRBD2 (5 bases). Germline V gene lookup returns CDR1 SGHRS and CDR2 YFSETQ. The CDR3 has 17 amino acids. Between the trimmed V and J ends, which lost 4 bases and 4 bases, there was a span of 21 bases.

This clone has only a few counts. J is TRBJ2-2 and V is TRBV27; 8 bases match TRBD1. The V segment lost 6 bases and the J segment 7 bases; nucleotides outside the gene matches: 16. The CDR3 spans 17 residues. Germline CDR1 is MNHEY and CDR2 is SMNVEV (reference sequence). CDR3 in DNA: TGTGCCAGCAGGGGGAAAGGACAGGGCCTTGCTGGCGGGGAGCTGTTTTTT. Translation: CASRGKGQGLAGGELFF.

The genes are TRBV15 and TRBJ2-7; no reliable D call. V lost 6 bases, J lost 5 bases, and 20 bases lay in between. This CDR3 region has 15 residues. CDR1 and CDR2 (germline): LNHNV, YYDKDF (reference sequence). This CDR3 reads CATSLRVQTMDEQYF. The CDR3 nucleotides are TGTGCCACCAGTCTCCGCGTACAGACAATGGACGAGCAGTACTTC.

On this clone: The sample holds other DNA sequences that translate to the same CDR3. The chain combines TRBV5-1 with TRBJ2-7; the D gene is possibly TRBD2 (5 bases). Germline CDR1 SGHRS, CDR2 YFSETQ. The CDR3 sequence is 17 residues long. V gave up 0 bases and J gave up 7 bases, with 23 bases separating them. The DNA for the CDR3 is TGCGCCAGCAGCTTGGCCGAAGGTACGGGAATCTTCTATGAGCAGTACTTC. It codes for CASSLAEGTGIFYEQYF.

The genes are TRBV6-6 and TRBJ1-4, with 10 positions matching TRBD1. The V and J ends lost 5 bases and 10 bases, in that order; junction bases with no gene match: 7. CDR1 is MNHNY and CDR2 is SVGAGI in the germline V gene (reference sequence). This CDR3 contains 14 residues. The CDR3 region has the DNA TGTGCCAGCAGTGGAGGACAGGGGGAAGGAAAACTGTTTTTT. This codes for CASSGGQGEGKLFF.

V gene TRBV7-8 combines with J gene TRBJ2-6; possibly TRBD2 for D (6 bases). V gave up 11 bases and J gave up 0 bases, with 23 bases separating them. Germline lookup yields CDR1 SGHVS and CDR2 FQNEAQ. This CDR3 region has 18 residues. The CDR3 coding sequence is TGTGCCCAGGGAGGCGGACTCGCGGGACTCTCTGGGGCCAACGTCCTGACTTTC. Protein product: CAQGGGLAGLSGANVLTF.

This chain connects TRBV7-6 to TRBJ2-2, with TRBD2 matching 8 bases. The germline V gene has CDR1 SGHVS and CDR2 FNYEAQ. The CDR3 is made up of 14 amino acids. V was clipped by 2 bases and J by 7 bases; unmatched bases: 3. In DNA form, the CDR3 reads TGTGCCAGCAGCTTAAGCGGGAGAGGCGGGGAGCTGTTTTTT. It specifies CASSLSGRGGELFF.

The rearrangement links TRBV28 to TRBJ2-1; 9 bases fit TRBD2. CDR1 and CDR2 from the germline V gene are MDHEN and SYDVKM. The CDR3 is 15 amino acids. Trimming cost V 4 bases and J 5 bases; bases outside gene matches: 6. Here the CDR3 DNA reads TGTGCCAGCAGTTCGCTTGGCGGGGGGGACAATGAGCAGTTCTTC. It translates to CASSSLGGGDNEQFF. Together with reference TRBV28 and TRBJ2-1, the CDR3 gives the full variable domain: DVKVTQSSRYLVKRTGEKVFLECVQDMDHENMFWYRQDPGLGLRLIYFSYDVKMKEKGDIPEGYSVSREKKERFSLILESASTNQTSMYLCASSSLGGGDNEQFFGPGTRLTVL.

In this sample, this clone turned up once. V gene TRBV7-3 combines with J gene TRBJ2-5; 10 nucleotides agree with TRBD2. This CDR3 contains 15 residues. Germline V lookup: CDR1 SGHTA, CDR2 FQGTGA. The J segment lost 5 bases and the V segment lost 3 bases, leaving 6 bases of the junction unmatched. The CDR3 sequence: CASSFKAGGLETQYF. The CDR3 DNA sequence: TGTGCCAGCAGCTTCAAAGCGGGGGGGCTGGAGACCCAGTACTTC.

This clone came up a few times. The gene calls are TRBV5-6 and TRBJ1-1; D is undetermined. This CDR3 contains 12 residues. CDR1 SGHDT and CDR2 YYEEEE come from the germline V gene. Trimming stripped 3 bases from V and 3 bases from J, with 6 bases between. The CDR3 region has the DNA TGTGCCAGCAGCTCCCGGGACACTGAAGCTTTCTTT. This translates into CASSSRDTEAFF. Looking up the rest from reference TRBV5-6 and TRBJ1-1 gives the full variable domain: DAGVTQSPTHLIKTRGQQVTLRCSPKSGHDTVSWYQQALGQGPQFIFQYYEEEERQRGNFPDRFSGHQFPNYSSELNVNALLLGDSALYLCASSSRDTEAFFGQGTRLTVV.

The chain combines TRBV7-9 with TRBJ2-6; the D is unclear. Trimming took 4 bases from V and 0 from J, leaving 10 bases between them. CDR1 is SEHNR, CDR2 FQNEAQ, per germline (reference sequence). The CDR3 totals 16 residues. CDR3 in DNA: TGTGCCAGCAGCTGGCCGGTAGCCTCTGGGGCCAACGTCCTGACTTTC. As protein: CASSWPVASGANVLTF.

The chain couples TRBV7-6 to TRBJ2-2; TRBD1 might be the D (6 bases). This CDR3 spans 17 amino acids. The ends were cut back, 5 bases at V and 1 base at J, with 17 bases in the middle. The germline V gene encodes CDR1 SGHVS and CDR2 FNYEAQ. The CDR3: CASSLNSRTVNTGELFF. CDR3 sequence (DNA): TGTGCCAGCAGCCTCAACAGTCGGACAGTGAACACCGGGGAGCTGTTTTTT.

CDR3 nucleotides: TGTGCCAGCAGTTTCGGGGGAGGCTATGGCTACACCTTC. Its protein is CASSFGGGYGYTF. This chain joins TRBV28 and TRBJ1-2; the D gene is possibly TRBD1 (5 bases). The germline CDR1 and CDR2 sequences are MDHEN and SYDVKM. The CDR3 is 13 residues long. Trimming shortened V by 3 bases and J by 4 bases, and 9 bases separated the two germline ends.

The J gene is TRBJ1-1, the V gene TRBV3-1 (or the pseudogene TRBV3-2); a weak D match, TRBD1 (6 bases). CDR3 length: 17 residues. V was pared by 5 bases and J by 1 base, with 20 bases between. Germline V gene lookup returns CDR1 LGHDT and CDR2 YNNKEL (reference sequence). The CDR3 coding sequence is TGTGCCAGCAGCGCGATATTTTGGACAGATGGGAACACTGAAGCTTTCTTT. It yields the protein CASSAIFWTDGNTEAFF.

The chain has TRBV5-5 and TRBJ1-1; 12 bases match TRBD1. J was trimmed by 1 base and V by 4 bases; bases with no gene match: 11. The CDR3 is 18 residues long. Germline V CDR1 and CDR2: SGHKS, YYEKEE (reference sequence). CDR3 DNA sequence: TGTGCCAGCAGCCCTACTTCGGGACAGGGGGCCCCGAACACTGAAGCTTTCTTT. It encodes CASSPTSGQGAPNTEAFF.

The chain employs TRBV5-4 and TRBJ1-2, with D unresolved. CDR1 is SGHNT, CDR2 YYREEE, per germline (reference sequence). The CDR3 runs to 13 residues. Trimming took 1 base from V and 8 from J, leaving 12 bases between them. The CDR3 sequence: CASSLSTSRGYTF. DNA for the CDR3: TGTGCCAGCAGCTTGAGCACAAGCAGGGGCTACACCTTC. The variable domain in full, with the rest retrieved from reference TRBV5-4 and TRBJ1-2, is ETGVTQSPTHLIKTRGQQVTLRCSSQSGHNTVSWYQQALGQGPQFIFQYYREEENGRGNFPPRFSGLQFPNYSSELNVNALELDDSALYLCASSLSTSRGYTFGSGTRLTVV.